This is a list of T cell receptor beta chains from one sample in a study of identical twins. TCRdb used MiXCR to reprocess the 5' RACE reads, holding one entry per CDR3 protein. The sample lists some 570,000 distinct CDR3 sequences, around 20% occurring once. These same records also appear under a second study, on yellow fever vaccine responses in identical twins.

Sequencing was carried out using CD4+ T cells sorted from blood. The receptors stem from a woman between 18 and 29 years old in good health. The CDR3 runs from the conserved cysteine through the conserved F or W. A D gene is named only where the DNA matches it firmly. Where a row states a size, it is once, few, many or the class of an expanded clone; other rows omit it.

CDR3	DNA	size	D	V	J
CASSPSGNLYNEQFF	TGTGCCAGTAGTCCAAGCGGAAACCTGTACAATGAGCAGTTCTTC	NA	NA	TRBV19	TRBJ2-1
CASSPGPQGDSPLHF	TGTGCCAGCAGCCCAGGACCCCAGGGGGATTCACCCCTCCACTTT	few	TRBD1	TRBV5-6	TRBJ1-6
CASSFQQGLHNEQFF	TGCGCCAGCAGCTTCCAGCAGGGTCTACACAATGAGCAGTTCTTC	few	NA	TRBV5-1	TRBJ2-1
CATSDQTSGSPNEQFF	TGTGCCACCAGTGACCAGACTAGCGGGAGCCCCAATGAGCAGTTCTTC	NA	TRBD2	TRBV24-1	TRBJ2-1
CASKHGTGHLAKNIQYF	TGCGCCAGCAAGCACGGGACCGGCCACTTAGCCAAAAACATTCAGTACTTC	few	NA	TRBV23-1	TRBJ2-4
CASSQGKSSGRADTQYF	TGCGCCAGCAGCCAAGGAAAGTCTAGCGGGAGAGCAGATACGCAGTATTTT	few	TRBD2	TRBV4-1	TRBJ2-3
CASSFTTGPYEQYF	TGTGCCAGCAGTTTCACGACAGGCCCCTACGAGCAGTACTTC	NA	NA	TRBV12-3/TRBV12-4	TRBJ2-7
CSALAGAGGNEQFF	TGCAGTGCTTTAGCGGGAGCCGGGGGGAATGAGCAGTTCTTC	few	TRBD2	TRBV20-1	TRBJ2-1
CASSLRGNTIYF	TGTGCCAGCAGTTTACGGGGGAACACCATATATTTT	many	NA	TRBV12-3/TRBV12-4	TRBJ1-3
CSASGSGTSGDEQYF	TGCAGTGCTAGTGGTTCCGGGACTAGCGGGGACGAGCAGTACTTC	few	TRBD2	TRBV20-1	TRBJ2-7
CASSLTPALNEQFF	TGTGCCAGCAGCTTGACCCCAGCCTTAAATGAGCAGTTCTTC	NA	NA	TRBV7-8	TRBJ2-1